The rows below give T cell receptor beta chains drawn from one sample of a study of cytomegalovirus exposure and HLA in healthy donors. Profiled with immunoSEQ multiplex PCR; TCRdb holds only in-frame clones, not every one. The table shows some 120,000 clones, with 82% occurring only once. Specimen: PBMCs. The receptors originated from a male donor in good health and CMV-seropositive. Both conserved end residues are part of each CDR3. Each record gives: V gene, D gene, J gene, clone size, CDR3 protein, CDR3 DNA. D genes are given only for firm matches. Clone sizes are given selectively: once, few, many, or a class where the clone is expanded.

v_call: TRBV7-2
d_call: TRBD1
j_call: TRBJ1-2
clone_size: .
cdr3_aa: CASSPDRGVGYTF
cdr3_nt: TGTGCCAGCAGCCCCGACAGGGGAGTAGGCTACACCTTC

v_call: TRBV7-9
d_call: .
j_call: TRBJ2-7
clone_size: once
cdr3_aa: CASSLAGVHEQYF
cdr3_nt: TGTGCCAGCAGCTTAGCAGGGGTCCACGAGCAGTACTTC

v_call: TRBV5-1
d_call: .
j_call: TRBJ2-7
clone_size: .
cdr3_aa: CASSLDNTLAYEQYF
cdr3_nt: TGCGCCAGCAGCTTGGATAACACCCTGGCCTACGAGCAGTACTTC

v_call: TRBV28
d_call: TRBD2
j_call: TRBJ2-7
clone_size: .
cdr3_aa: CASSLLRGGRVRYEQYF
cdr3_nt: TGTGCCAGCAGTCTCCTCCGCGGCGGGAGGGTTAGGTACGAGCAGTACTTC

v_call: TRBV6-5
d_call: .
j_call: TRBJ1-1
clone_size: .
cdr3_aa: CASSPIAEVNTEAFF
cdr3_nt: TGTGCCAGCAGCCCCATCGCAGAGGTGAACACTGAAGCTTTCTTT

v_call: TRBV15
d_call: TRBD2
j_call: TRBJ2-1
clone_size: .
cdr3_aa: CATSRERGGYNEQFF
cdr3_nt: TGTGCCACCAGCAGAGAGCGGGGGGGCTACAATGAGCAGTTCTTC

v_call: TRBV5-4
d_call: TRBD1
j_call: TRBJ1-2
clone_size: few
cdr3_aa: CASRRIQGAGGYTF
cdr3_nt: TGTGCCAGCAGGCGTATACAGGGGGCGGGAGGCTACACCTTC

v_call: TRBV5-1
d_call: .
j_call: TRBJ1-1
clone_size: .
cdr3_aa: CASSKKGDMNTEAFF
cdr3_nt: TGCGCCAGCAGCAAAAAGGGGGATATGAACACTGAAGCTTTCTTT

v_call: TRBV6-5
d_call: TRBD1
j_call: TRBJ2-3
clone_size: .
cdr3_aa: CASSRGQITDTQYF
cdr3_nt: TGTGCCAGCAGTAGGGGACAGATCACAGATACGCAGTATTTT

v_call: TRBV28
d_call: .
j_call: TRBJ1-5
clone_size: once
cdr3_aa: CASSPAGGNQPQHF
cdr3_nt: TGTGCCAGCAGTCCCGCGGGGGGCAATCAGCCCCAGCATTTT

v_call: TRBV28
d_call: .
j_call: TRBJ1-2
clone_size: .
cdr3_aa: CASSPPLGDEGGGSYTF
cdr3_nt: TGTGCCAGCAGTCCCCCCTTAGGTGACGAGGGAGGTGGAAGCTACACCTTC

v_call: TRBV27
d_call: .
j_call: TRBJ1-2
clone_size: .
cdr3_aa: CASSLSFSGDGFGYTF
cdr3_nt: TGTGCCAGCAGTTTATCTTTTTCAGGGGATGGGTTTGGCTACACCTTC

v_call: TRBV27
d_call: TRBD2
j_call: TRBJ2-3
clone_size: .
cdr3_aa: CASSSRRTSGRSGDTQYF
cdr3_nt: TGTGCCAGCAGCTCCCGAAGGACTAGCGGGAGATCGGGAGATACGCAGTATTTT

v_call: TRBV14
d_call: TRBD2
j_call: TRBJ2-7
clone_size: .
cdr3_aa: CASSQFLGRAVEQYF
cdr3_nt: TGTGCCAGCAGCCAATTTCTAGGGAGGGCGGTCGAGCAGTACTTC

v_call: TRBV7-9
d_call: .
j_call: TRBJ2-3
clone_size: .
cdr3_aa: CASSLESVSQYF
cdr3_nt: TGTGCCAGCAGCTTAGAATCCGTTTCGCAGTATTTT

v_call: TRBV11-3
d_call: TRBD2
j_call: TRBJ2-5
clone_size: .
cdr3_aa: CASSLGRGRAQETQYF
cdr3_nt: TGTGCCAGCAGCTTAGGACGCGGGAGGGCCCAGGAGACCCAGTACTTC

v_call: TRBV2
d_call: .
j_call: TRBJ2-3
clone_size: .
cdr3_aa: CALMGGSTDTQYF
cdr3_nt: TGTGCCCTTATGGGGGGTAGCACAGATACGCAGTATTTT

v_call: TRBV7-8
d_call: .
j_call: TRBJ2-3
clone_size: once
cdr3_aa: CASSNSRDSSTDTQYF
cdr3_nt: TGTGCCAGCAGCAATTCCAGGGACTCTAGCACAGATACGCAGTATTTT

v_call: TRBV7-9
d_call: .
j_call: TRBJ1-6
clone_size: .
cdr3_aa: CASSLGVQGGGSPLHF
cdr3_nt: TGTGCCAGCAGCTTAGGGGTCCAGGGCGGTGGTTCACCCCTCCACTTT

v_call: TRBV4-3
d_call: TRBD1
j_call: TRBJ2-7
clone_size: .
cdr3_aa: CASSQDARQGRGEQYF
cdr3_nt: TGCGCCAGCAGCCAAGACGCCCGACAGGGCAGGGGTGAGCAGTACTTC

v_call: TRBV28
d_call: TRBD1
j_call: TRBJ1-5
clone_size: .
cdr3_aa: CASSPGHPGGQPQHF
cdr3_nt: TGTGCCAGCAGCCCGGGACACCCAGGGGGGCAGCCCCAGCATTTT

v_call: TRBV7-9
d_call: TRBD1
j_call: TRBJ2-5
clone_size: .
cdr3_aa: CASSLTGEETQYF
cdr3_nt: TGTGCCAGCAGCTTGACAGGGGAAGAGACCCAGTACTTC

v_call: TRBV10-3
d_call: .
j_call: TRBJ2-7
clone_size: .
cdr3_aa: CAISGLAHEQYF
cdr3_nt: TGTGCCATCAGTGGTCTAGCCCACGAGCAGTACTTC

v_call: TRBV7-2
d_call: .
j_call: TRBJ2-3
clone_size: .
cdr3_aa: CASSLVGVSTDTQYF
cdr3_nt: TGTGCCAGCAGCTTAGTGGGAGTGAGCACAGATACGCAGTATTTT

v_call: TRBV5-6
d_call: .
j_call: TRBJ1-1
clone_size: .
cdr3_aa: CASSLMGGWAFF
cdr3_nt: TGTGCCAGCAGCTTGATGGGGGGGTGGGCTTTCTTT

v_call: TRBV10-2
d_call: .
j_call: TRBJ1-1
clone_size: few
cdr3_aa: CASSFDPQGSTEAFF
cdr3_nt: TGCGCCAGCAGTTTTGACCCTCAGGGGTCCACTGAAGCTTTCTTT

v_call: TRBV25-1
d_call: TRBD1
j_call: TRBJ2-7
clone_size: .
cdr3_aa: CASSVNRDRVYEQYF
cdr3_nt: TGTGCCAGCAGCGTAAACCGGGACAGGGTCTACGAGCAGTACTTC

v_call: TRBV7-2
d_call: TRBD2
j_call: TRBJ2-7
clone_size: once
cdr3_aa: CASSLASGRRYEQYF
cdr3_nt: TGTGCCAGCAGCTTAGCTAGCGGGAGGCGCTACGAGCAGTACTTC

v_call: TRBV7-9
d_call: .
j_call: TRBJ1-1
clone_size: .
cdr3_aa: CASSSGTGVTEAFF
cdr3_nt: TGTGCCAGCAGCTCGGGGACGGGGGTAACTGAAGCTTTCTTT

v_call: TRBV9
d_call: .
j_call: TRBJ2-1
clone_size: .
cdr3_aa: CASSVGPNPEQFF
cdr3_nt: TGTGCCAGCAGCGTAGGGCCCAATCCTGAGCAGTTCTTC

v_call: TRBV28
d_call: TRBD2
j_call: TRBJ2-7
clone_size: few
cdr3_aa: CASSFPGGRVYEQYF
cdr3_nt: TGTGCCAGCAGTTTCCCGGGGGGGCGCGTCTACGAGCAGTACTTC

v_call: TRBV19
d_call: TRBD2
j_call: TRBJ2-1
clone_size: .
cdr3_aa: CASSMGLHNYNEQFF
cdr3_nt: TGTGCCAGTAGTATGGGACTACATAACTACAATGAGCAGTTCTTC

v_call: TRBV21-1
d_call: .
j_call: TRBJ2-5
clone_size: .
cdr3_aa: CASSKDLSVRERETQYF
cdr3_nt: TGTGCCAGCAGCAAGGACCTTTCTGTGCGGGAGAGGGAGACCCAGTACTTC

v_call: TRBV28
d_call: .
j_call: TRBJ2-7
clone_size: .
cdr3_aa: CASSTIRQGPFSEQYF
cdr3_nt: TGTGCCAGCAGTACCATCAGACAAGGCCCTTTCTCCGAGCAGTACTTC

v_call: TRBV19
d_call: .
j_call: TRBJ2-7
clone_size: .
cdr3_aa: CASSPGEGEQYF
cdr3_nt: TGTGCCAGTAGTCCGGGAGAGGGCGAGCAGTACTTC

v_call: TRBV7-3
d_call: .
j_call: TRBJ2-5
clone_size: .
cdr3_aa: CASSFREGETQYF
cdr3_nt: TGTGCCAGCAGCTTCCGAGAGGGAGAGACCCAGTACTTC

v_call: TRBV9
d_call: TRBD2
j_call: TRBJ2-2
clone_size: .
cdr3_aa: CASSALAGGPVGELFF
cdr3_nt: TGTGCCAGCAGCGCGTTAGCGGGAGGGCCCGTCGGGGAGCTGTTTTTT

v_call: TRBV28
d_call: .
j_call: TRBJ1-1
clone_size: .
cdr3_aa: CASSSSNRVGSTEAFF
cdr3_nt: TGTGCCAGCAGTAGCTCGAACAGGGTGGGAAGCACTGAAGCTTTCTTT